This T cell receptor beta chain was identified during a study of shared T cell receptors in the human thymus. Clones were sequenced by immunoSEQ multiplex PCR, and TCRdb holds only the in-frame ones, with some missing. The repertoire consists of 550,000 to 800,000 clones, with roughly 85% occurring once and the leading ten covering 0.0095% to 0.013%. The V and J ends lost 3 bases and 0 bases, in that order; junction bases with no gene match: 5. Germline loops: CDR1 SGHRS, CDR2 YFSETQ. The CDR3 runs 16 residues. These sequences were also reported in another study, on human thymus T cells. That work states: Resections were taken during corrective heart surgery, and the thymus tissue came from these. Related research found strongly overlapping thymic repertoires in unrelated individuals.

The source of this sequence is a girl under three years old with a congenital heart defect. Sequencing was performed on thymocytes. The chain employs TRBV5-1 and TRBJ2-1; 8 positions agree with TRBD2. CDR3 amino acids: CASSCGLASSYNEQFF. DNA for the CDR3: TGCGCCAGCAGCTGCGGACTAGCCAGCTCCTACAATGAGCAGTTCTTC.